What follows are 29 T cell receptor beta chains derived from one specimen sequenced in a study of HIV-infected children after antiretroviral therapy interruption. Sample treatment: PENTA 11 planned treatment interruption arm or continuous ART arm. A 3' RACE protocol on RNA, with unique molecular identifiers, produced the TCR library. TCRdb reprocessed the 3' RACE reads via MiXCR and lists one record per CDR3 protein. The data contain some 15,000 distinct CDR3 sequences, around 3.2% of them singletons. The source material was CD45RA+ CD4+ T cells from PBMCs, sampled from a donor given antiretroviral therapy, either interrupted or continuous. Subset denoted: naive CD4+ CD45RA+ CD45RO- T cells. The receptors stem from a child aged 2-17 years with HIV.

There are many counts of this clonotype. V usage is TRBV5-1 and J usage is TRBJ2-5; possible D gene TRBD2, 7 bases. V was clipped by 0 bases and J by 3 bases, with 12 bases between them. This CDR3 spans 15 amino acids. Germline-derived CDR1 and CDR2 are SGHRS and YFSETQ. The CDR3 sequence is CASSLVPGGEETQYF. The CDR3 coding sequence is TGCGCCAGCAGCTTGGTACCGGGGGGCGAAGAGACCCAGTACTTC.

This clonotype was seen ten or more times. The chain uses TRBV9 and TRBJ1-6; D uncertain. The germline V and J ends were trimmed by 0 bases and 7 bases, with 11 bases remaining between them. The CDR3 is 15 residues long. CDR1 is SGDLS, CDR2 YYNGEE, per germline. CDR3 protein: CASSVDGRTNSPLHF. Here the CDR3 DNA reads TGTGCCAGCAGCGTAGATGGGAGGACGAATTCACCCCTCCACTTT.

This clonotype was detected many times. The chain uses TRBV20-1 and TRBJ2-3; 7 positions agree with TRBD2. CDR1 and CDR2 (germline): DFQATT, SNEGSKA (reference sequence). The V segment lost 3 bases and the J segment 1 base; nucleotides outside the gene matches: 4. The CDR3 consists of 14 residues. The DNA for the CDR3 is TGCAGTGCTAGGGACGGACTAGGCACAGATACGCAGTATTTT. Translation: CSARDGLGTDTQYF.

This clonotype showed up just a few times. V gene TRBV23-1 combines with J gene TRBJ1-5, with no clear D. TRBV23-1 is identified as an open reading frame with a role that is uncertain. The CDR3 is 14 amino acids. V was cut by 1 base and J by 4 bases, with 8 bases left in between. The CDR3, as DNA: TGCGCCAGCAGTCAATTTTACGGGAATCAGCCCCAGCATTTT. Protein sequence: CASSQFYGNQPQHF.

By share, this clonotype ranks as medium-sized (0.01 to 0.1%). The chain is built from TRBV6-5 and TRBJ1-2, with D maybe TRBD1 (6 bases). Trimming removed 2 bases at V and 4 bases at J, with 14 bases between. CDR1 and CDR2 (germline): MNHEY, SVGAGI. The CDR3 loop spans 15 amino acids. CDR3 coding DNA: TGTGCCAGCAGTTACCGGGACAAAGCCTCCTATGGCTACACCTTC. Its protein product is CASSYRDKASYGYTF.

This clonotype was recorded many times. This chain uses TRBV2 with TRBJ1-5; the D is unclear. CDR1 SNHLY and CDR2 FYNNEI come from the germline V gene. The V gene lost 4 bases and the J gene lost 8 bases, with 9 bases spanning the gap. The CDR3 covers 12 residues. For the CDR3, the DNA is TGTGCCAGCAGTGTCCTCGAGGAGCCCCAGCATTTT. It yields the protein CASSVLEEPQHF.

This clonotype appeared many times. J is TRBJ2-5 and V is TRBV10-3; D uncertain. Germline V gene sequence: CDR1 ENHRY, CDR2 SYGVKD. Trimming cost V 1 base and J 4 bases, with 7 bases left between them. The CDR3 covers 13 residues. In DNA form, the CDR3 reads TGTGCCATCAGTGAGTTCGCCCGAGAGACCCAGTACTTC. Translating it yields CAISEFARETQYF.

This clonotype was detected ten times or more. The chain has TRBV12-3 or TRBV12-4 and TRBJ2-2, with 9 bases identical to TRBD1. V lost 5 bases and J lost 3; bases outside the gene matches: 7. The CDR3 contains 16 residues. CDR3 sequence (DNA): TGTGCCAGCAGTCGCACAGGGGGCGCGTACACCGGGGAGCTGTTTTTT. Translated, it gives CASSRTGGAYTGELFF.

This clonotype appeared many times. The rearrangement links TRBV5-6 to TRBJ1-1; 11 bases line up with TRBD1. With V trimmed by 4 bases and J by 1 base, 6 bases remained unmatched. Per germline, CDR1 SGHDT and CDR2 YYEEEE. The length of the CDR3 is 16 residues. The CDR3 DNA is TGTGCCAGCAGCCGGACAGGGGGCGCGAGGAACACTGAAGCTTTCTTT. Translating gives CASSRTGGARNTEAFF. The whole variable domain, remainder taken from reference TRBV5-6 and TRBJ1-1, is DAGVTQSPTHLIKTRGQQVTLRCSPKSGHDTVSWYQQALGQGPQFIFQYYEEEERQRGNFPDRFSGHQFPNYSSELNVNALLLGDSALYLCASSRTGGARNTEAFFGQGTRLTVV.

This clonotype was detected many times. The chain combines TRBV20-1 with TRBJ2-3, with a weak D call TRBD2 (5 bases). Trimming took off 7 bases at V and 1 base at J, with 6 bases between the two ends. The CDR3 runs 11 residues. Germline CDR1 reads DFQATT; CDR2 reads SNEGSKA (reference sequence). The CDR3: CSVRGTDTQYF. DNA for the CDR3: TGCAGTGTGCGGGGCACAGATACGCAGTATTTT.

The table lists this clonotype with a few counts. A junction end diverges from the germline sequence, so it may reflect a read error. This chain uses TRBV7-4 with TRBJ2-5, with 7 bases that match TRBD1. The CDR3 covers 13 residues. Germline-derived CDR1 and CDR2 are SGHVT and SQSDAQ. In DNA, the CDR3 is TGTGCCAGCAGGCGACAGGGATCAGACACCCAGTACTTT. Translating gives CASRRQGSDTQYF.

In this sample, this clonotype turned up many times. The CDR3 protein is CASSYDPVPHEKLFF. DNA for the CDR3: TGCGCCAGCAGTTATGACCCCGTCCCTCATGAAAAACTGTTTTTT. The V call is TRBV10-2, the J call TRBJ1-4; D ambiguous. Trimming stripped 5 bases from V and 6 bases from J, with 16 bases between. Germline loops: CDR1 WSHSY, CDR2 SAAADI. CDR3 length equals 15 residues.

This clonotype was recorded many times. The chain has TRBV7-2 and TRBJ2-1; D is undetermined. This CDR3 has 12 amino acids. Trimming stripped 7 bases from V and 6 bases from J, with 10 bases between. CDR1 is SGHTA, CDR2 FQGNSA, per germline. The CDR3 nucleotides read TGTGCCAGCACCAAAAATGGCAATGAGCAGTTCTTC. Translating gives CASTKNGNEQFF.

This clonotype has a count of ten or more. The DNA for the CDR3 is TGTGCCAGCAGCCAAGAGAGTGGGGGCGCGTCCTACGAGCAGTACTTC. As protein: CASSQESGGASYEQYF. V and J are TRBV3-1 and TRBJ2-7; D is perhaps TRBD1 (6 bases). V lost 0 bases and J 1 base, leaving 13 bases between the germline ends. The CDR3 spans 16 residues. Germline values: CDR1 LGHDT, CDR2 YNNKEL (reference sequence).

By share of the sample, this clonotype is medium-sized. The rearrangement uses TRBV19 and TRBJ2-3, with TRBD2 identical over 9 bases. Germline lookup yields CDR1 LNHDA and CDR2 SQIVND (reference sequence). Trimming removed 1 base from V and 1 base from J; junction bases left unmatched: 12. The CDR3 contains 19 residues. The CDR3 reads CASSIVPMEEREGTDTQYF. CDR3 nucleotide sequence: TGTGCCAGTAGTATAGTCCCTATGGAGGAGCGGGAGGGCACAGATACGCAGTATTTT. Drawing the rest from reference TRBV19 and TRBJ2-3, the complete variable domain is DGGITQSPKYLFRKEGQNVTLSCEQNLNHDAMYWYRQDPGQGLRLIYYSQIVNDFQKGDIAEGYSVSREKKESFPLTVTSAQKNPTAFYLCASSIVPMEEREGTDTQYFGPGTRLTVL.

In this sample, this clonotype turned up many times. The chain is built from TRBV29-1 and TRBJ2-2; D is possibly TRBD1 (5 bases). The CDR3 extends over 13 amino acids. The V gene's germline CDR1 is SQVTM and CDR2 ANQGSEA. V gave up 6 bases and J gave up 4 bases, with 12 bases separating them. CDR3 bases: TGCAGCGTCGCCGCGACAGTCACCGGGGAGCTGTTTTTT. Translation gives CSVAATVTGELFF.

This clonotype is classed as medium-sized (0.01 to 0.1%). CDR3 loop: CASSPRQGATEAFF. The CDR3 DNA is TGTGCCAGCAGTCCTCGACAGGGGGCTACTGAAGCTTTCTTT. The V and J genes are TRBV6-6 and TRBJ1-1, with TRBD1 matching 10 bases. Germline V lookup: CDR1 MNHNY, CDR2 SVGAGI (reference sequence). CDR3 length: 14 amino acids. V shed 5 bases, J shed 5 bases, and the junction held 5 bases outside the gene matches.

Ten or more counts support this clonotype. V gene TRBV18 combines with J gene TRBJ2-3, with D perhaps TRBD1 or TRBD2 (6 bases each). The CDR3 consists of 15 residues. Germline V gene sequence: CDR1 KGHSH, CDR2 LQKENI. Trimming removed 3 bases from V and 5 bases from J, with 15 bases in between. In nucleotides, the CDR3 is TGTGCCAGCTCACCCTTAGGGGGGCCGGAAGATACGCAGTATTTT. Its translation is CASSPLGGPEDTQYF. The whole variable domain, filled in from reference TRBV18 and TRBJ2-3, reads NAGVMQNPRHLVRRRGQEARLRCSPMKGHSHVYWYRQLPEEGLKFMVYLQKENIIDESGMPKERFSAEFPKEGPSILRIQQVVRGDSAAYFCASSPLGGPEDTQYFGPGTRLTVL.

This clonotype showed up many times. The J gene is TRBJ1-1, the V gene TRBV5-4; no reliable D call. V was pared by 2 bases and J by 1 base, with 6 bases between. The CDR3 is 13 amino acids. Germline values: CDR1 SGHNT, CDR2 YYREEE (reference sequence). Written as DNA, the CDR3 is TGTGCCAGCAGCTTCCGGGGGAACACTGAAGCTTTCTTT. Protein product: CASSFRGNTEAFF. The whole variable domain, remainder taken from reference TRBV5-4 and TRBJ1-1, is ETGVTQSPTHLIKTRGQQVTLRCSSQSGHNTVSWYQQALGQGPQFIFQYYREEENGRGNFPPRFSGLQFPNYSSELNVNALELDDSALYLCASSFRGNTEAFFGQGTRLTVV.

By sample share, this clonotype is medium-sized. In DNA form, the CDR3 reads TGTGCCATCAGGGACAGCTTTAAGAACACTGAAGCTTTCTTT. It translates to CAIRDSFKNTEAFF. This chain connects TRBV10-3 to TRBJ1-1; maybe TRBD1 (6 bases). Trimming shortened V by 6 bases and J by 1 base, and 12 bases separated the two germline ends. Germline V gene data show CDR1 as ENHRY and CDR2 as SYGVKD. The CDR3 sequence is 14 residues long.

At least ten counts were recorded for this clonotype. J is TRBJ2-3 and V is TRBV6-5, with 8 bases fitting TRBD2. The CDR3 contains 15 residues. V shed 8 bases, J shed 3 bases, and the junction held 10 bases outside the gene matches. Germline V gene data show CDR1 as MNHEY and CDR2 as SVGAGI. CDR3 protein: CASAVSGGATDTQYF. The DNA for the CDR3 is TGTGCCAGCGCCGTCTCCGGGGGGGCTACAGATACGCAGTATTTT.

By share, this clonotype counts as medium-sized. The V gene is TRBV7-2, the J gene TRBJ1-1, with D hard to call. The CDR3 is made up of 15 amino acids. The V and J ends lost 2 bases and 0 bases respectively, with 10 bases between them. Germline lookup yields CDR1 SGHTA and CDR2 FQGNSA. The CDR3 region has the DNA TGTGCCAGCAGCTTATTTGGGCCCATGAACACTGAAGCTTTCTTT. This encodes CASSLFGPMNTEAFF. The variable domain in full, completed from reference TRBV7-2 and TRBJ1-1, reads GAGVSQSPSNKVTEKGKDVELRCDPISGHTALYWYRQSLGQGLEFLIYFQGNSAPDKSGLPSDRFSAERTGGSVSTLTIQRTQQEDSAVYLCASSLFGPMNTEAFFGQGTRLTVV.

In this sample, this clonotype turned up many times. The rearrangement joins TRBV6-1 to TRBJ2-1; D is undetermined. The CDR3 totals 12 residues. V dropped 6 bases and J dropped 8 bases, with 11 bases sitting between them. Germline CDR1 MNHNS, CDR2 SASEGT. This CDR3 reads CASSDYRDEQFF. CDR3 in DNA: TGTGCCAGCAGCGATTACCGGGATGAGCAGTTCTTC.

In its sample, this clonotype was seen many times. The chain has TRBV3-1 and TRBJ2-1, with no clear D. CDR1 is LGHDT and CDR2 is YNNKEL in the germline V gene (reference sequence). Deletions cut 3 bases from V and 4 bases from J, with 4 bases between. This CDR3 region has 12 residues. The DNA for the CDR3 is TGTGCCAGCAGCCAGACGTACAATGAGCAGTTCTTC. Translated, it gives CASSQTYNEQFF.

The table lists this clonotype with many counts. The chain recombines TRBV7-2 with TRBJ2-1, with TRBD1 as a possible D gene (6 bases). The CDR3 runs 13 residues. CDR1 is SGHTA and CDR2 is FQGNSA in the germline V gene. V was cut by 5 bases and J by 12 bases, with 17 bases left in between. The CDR3 is CASSRDNAQGQFF. CDR3 bases: TGTGCCAGCAGCCGGGACAACGCACAGGGGCAGTTCTTC.

This clonotype is medium-sized within its sample. V and J are TRBV11-2 and TRBJ2-2, with D perhaps TRBD2 (6 bases). The CDR3 totals 16 residues. V was clipped by 5 bases and J by 4 bases, with 17 bases between them. Germline V gene lookup returns CDR1 SGHAT and CDR2 FQNNGV. Here the CDR3 DNA reads TGTGCCAGCAGCCGGACGAGGGGAGGAGTCACCGGGGAGCTGTTTTTT. It encodes CASSRTRGGVTGELFF.

The rearrangement joins TRBV18 to TRBJ2-3; 7 bases map to TRBD2. Germline trimming cut 0 bases from V and 6 bases from J; bases unmatched to any gene: 6. The CDR3 loop spans 15 amino acids. Germline assignment: CDR1 KGHSH and CDR2 LQKENI. CDR3 amino acids: CASSPPSTGRDTQYF. In DNA form, the CDR3 reads TGTGCCAGCTCACCACCGAGCACCGGGAGGGATACGCAGTATTTT. Full variable domain (missing parts from reference TRBV18 and TRBJ2-3): NAGVMQNPRHLVRRRGQEARLRCSPMKGHSHVYWYRQLPEEGLKFMVYLQKENIIDESGMPKERFSAEFPKEGPSILRIQQVVRGDSAAYFCASSPPSTGRDTQYFGPGTRLTVL.

Ten or more counts support this clonotype. Germline is not matched at one junction end, which may reflect a read error. The chain combines TRBV30 with TRBJ2-4; D perhaps matches TRBD2 (6 bases). CDR1 is GTSNPN, CDR2 SVGIG, per germline (reference sequence). This CDR3 region has 17 residues. DNA of the CDR3: TGTGCCTGGAGTCCCCGGGGACTGGGGGTTAGTCAAAACACCTTGTACTTT. Residues: CAWSPRGLGVSQNTLYF.

Comment on this clonotype: One end of the junction does not line up with germline, which may come from a read error. The rearrangement joins TRBV5-1 to TRBJ2-5, with a possible D match to TRBD1 (6 bases). This CDR3 has 16 amino acids. Germline V gives CDR1 SGHRS, CDR2 YFSETQ. In DNA, the CDR3 is TGTGCCAGCAGCTTGGCCGAACAGGGTATAGGTGCGACCCAGTACTTC. Translation: CASSLAEQGIGATQYF.